The 10 T cell receptor beta chains listed next were all sequenced from one sample in a study of T cell repertoires in cytomegalovirus infection. TCRdb re-derived calls from the reads in MiXCR, one entry per CDR3 protein. The data show roughly 100,000 distinct CDR3 sequences, with roughly 39% seen just once and 74% held by the top ten. These TCRs' antigens remain unknown. The sample here was CD8+ T cells from cultured PBMCs, taken from culture after CMV antigen stimulation. Receptors were obtained from a human donor in good health (CMV status not recorded). Some clones in this sample may be carry-over from other donors' samples.

This chain connects TRBV3-1 to TRBJ1-2, with D unclear. The V end lost 1 base, the J end lost 8 bases, and 17 bases lay between the germline ends. There are 15 residues in the CDR3. Germline V lookup: CDR1 LGHDT, CDR2 YNNKEL (reference sequence). The CDR3 region has the DNA TGTGCCAGCAGCCAAGGGGTGGCGACGGGCCGAGGCTACACCTTC. Encoded protein: CASSQGVATGRGYTF.

With regard to this clonotype: Relative to the germline gene, one junction end is altered; a read error may explain this. The chain has TRBV4-1 and TRBJ2-7; D tentatively fits TRBD1 or TRBD2 (5 bases each). The germline gives CDR1 MGHRA, CDR2 YSYEKL. The CDR3 covers 17 residues. The CDR3 reads CASSLRDGSISSYEQYF. CDR3 in DNA: TGTGCCAGCAGCCTAAGGGACGGATCAATTTCTTCCTACGAGCAGTACTTC.

The sample holds many counts of this clonotype. The chain uses TRBV13 and TRBJ2-7, with D unclear. The CDR3 extends over 13 amino acids. Trimming took off 0 bases at V and 5 bases at J, with 8 bases between the two ends. The germline gives CDR1 PRHDT, CDR2 FYEKMQ (reference sequence). CDR3 sequence: CASSLGLGNEQYF. CDR3 bases: TGTGCCAGCAGCTTAGGGCTTGGGAACGAGCAGTACTTC.

In this sample, this clonotype is medium-sized (0.01 to 0.1%). The rearrangement uses TRBV7-2 and TRBJ2-7; TRBD1 matches at 7 bases. Germline assignment: CDR1 SGHTA and CDR2 FQGNSA. J was trimmed by 4 bases and V by 3 bases; bases with no gene match: 6. The CDR3 is made up of 14 amino acids. The CDR3: CASSFRQGLYEQYF. CDR3 sequence (DNA): TGTGCCAGCAGCTTCCGACAGGGCCTATACGAGCAGTACTTC.

J is TRBJ2-3 and V is TRBV7-2; 11 bases are a match to TRBD1. The CDR3 has 15 amino acids. Losses at the gene ends were 4 bases for V and 4 bases for J; bases not matched to a gene: 4. Germline loops: CDR1 SGHTA, CDR2 FQGNSA. The CDR3 DNA is TGTGCCAGCAGCTGGGGACAGGGGGGGGCAGATACGCAGTATTTT. It codes for CASSWGQGGADTQYF.

This clonotype was observed a few times. This rearrangement joins TRBV7-2 to TRBJ2-7; 9 nucleotides agree with TRBD1. The CDR3 is 15 residues long. J lost 3 bases, V lost 2 bases, and 5 bases had no gene match. CDR1 is SGHTA, CDR2 FQGNSA, per germline. In DNA form, the CDR3 reads TGTGCCAGCAGCTTAATTACAGGGGGCTTCTACGAGCAGTACTTC. Encoded protein: CASSLITGGFYEQYF.

This clonotype appeared a few times. CDR3 DNA sequence: TGCGCCAGCAGCCAAGAGGGGACAGGGGACACCGGGGAGCTGTTTTTT. Protein product: CASSQEGTGDTGELFF. This chain joins TRBV4-1 and TRBJ2-2; 10 positions agree with TRBD1. Per the germline V gene, CDR1 is MGHRA and CDR2 is YSYEKL. V dropped 0 bases and J dropped 3; count of bases not matched to a gene: 1. The CDR3 runs 16 residues.

The CDR3 spells CASSQVETAYEQYF. In DNA form, the CDR3 reads TGCGCCAGCAGCCAAGTGGAGACAGCCTACGAGCAGTACTTC. The chain has TRBV4-1 and TRBJ2-7, with a tentative D call TRBD1 (5 bases). CDR1 and CDR2 (germline): MGHRA, YSYEKL. The CDR3 loop spans 14 amino acids. Trimming cost V 1 base and J 2 bases, with 9 bases left between them.

Ten or more counts support this clonotype. This chain uses TRBV27 with TRBJ1-2; no firm D call. Trimming cost V 6 bases and J 6 bases, with 17 bases left between them. The CDR3 totals 14 residues. CDR1 MNHEY and CDR2 SMNVEV come from the germline V gene (reference sequence). The CDR3 sequence: CASSPLSYGDGYTF. In nucleotides, the CDR3 is TGTGCCAGCAGCCCCCTCTCTTACGGGGATGGCTACACCTTC.

This chain uses TRBV27 with TRBJ1-2; 7 positions match TRBD1. This CDR3 contains 13 residues. V was pared by 8 bases and J by 2 bases, with 5 bases of the junction left unmatched. In germline, CDR1 is MNHEY, CDR2 SMNVEV (reference sequence). CDR3 coding DNA: TGTGCCAGCGGACAGGTCCTGAACTATGGCTACACCTTC. Translation gives CASGQVLNYGYTF.